What follows are 21 T cell receptor beta chains derived from one specimen sequenced in a study of T-cell memory formation after mild COVID-19. Each CDR3 protein gets one entry after TCRdb re-called the 5' RACE reads with MiXCR. Of about 620,000 distinct CDR3 sequences listed, 18% are singletons. Sequenced input: PBMCs or a T cell subset sorted from them (not recorded which). Receptors were obtained from an adult woman who had mild COVID-19 (a few samples of this study predate the infection). Cell type and time point are not known.

The rearrangement links TRBV5-6 to TRBJ2-3, with TRBD2 identical over 12 bases. CDR1 and CDR2 from the germline V gene are SGHDT and YYEEEE. The junction had 15 bases not matched to a gene; V was cut back by 4 bases and J by 0 bases. There are 20 residues in the CDR3. The CDR3 nucleotides are TGTGCCAGCAGCCCAGGGTTTTGGACTAGCGGGAAAGGGAGCACAGATACGCAGTATTTT. Its protein product is CASSPGFWTSGKGSTDTQYF.

CDR3 residues: CSAIDGGNEQYF. The CDR3 DNA follows: TGCAGTGCTATCGATGGAGGGAACGAGCAGTACTTC. The genes are TRBV20-1 and TRBJ2-7; possible D gene TRBD2, 6 bases. V lost 4 bases to trimming and J lost 5 bases, with 12 bases between them. The length of the CDR3 is 12 residues. Germline CDR1 and CDR2: DFQATT and SNEGSKA (reference sequence).

The V gene is TRBV5-1, the J gene TRBJ2-5; D call uncertain. This CDR3 spans 14 amino acids. CDR1 and CDR2 (germline): SGHRS, YFSETQ. V lost 0 bases and J 8 bases, leaving 14 bases between the germline ends. As DNA, the CDR3 is TGCGCCAGCAGCTTGGGGGCAGTTAGTTCTACCCAGTACTTC. The encoded protein is CASSLGAVSSTQYF.

The rearrangement uses TRBV5-1 and TRBJ1-1; maybe TRBD1 (6 bases). This CDR3 has 14 residues. Trimming removed 3 bases from V and 2 bases from J, with 11 bases in between. Looked up from germline, CDR1 is SGHRS and CDR2 is YFSETQ. CDR3 nucleotides: TGCGCCAGCAGCTCGACAGGAAAAAACACTGAAGCTTTCTTT. Encoded protein: CASSSTGKNTEAFF.

This clonotype was detected only a few times. This sequence joins TRBV7-9 and TRBJ2-1; perhaps TRBD2 as D (6 bases). Germline loops: CDR1 SEHNR, CDR2 FQNEAQ (reference sequence). V was cut by 7 bases and J by 4 bases, with 20 bases left in between. This CDR3 has 16 residues. This CDR3 reads CASTQTGGALYNEQFF. The CDR3 DNA is TGTGCCAGCACCCAAACCGGCGGGGCCCTTTACAATGAGCAGTTCTTC.

V and J are TRBV10-2 and TRBJ2-3, with 11 positions matching TRBD2. CDR1 is WSHSY and CDR2 is SAAADI in the germline V gene. J lost 12 bases, V lost 2 bases, and 7 bases had no gene match. The CDR3 loop spans 14 amino acids. CDR3 bases: TGCGCCAGCAGTGAGAGACTAGCGGGGTCCCTTCAGTATTTT. Translated: CASSERLAGSLQYF.

V and J are TRBV5-1 and TRBJ2-1; 9 bases match TRBD2. The CDR3 extends over 17 amino acids. Losses at the gene ends were 0 bases for V and 3 bases for J; bases not matched to a gene: 7. Germline V gene data show CDR1 as SGHRS and CDR2 as YFSETQ. The CDR3 reads CASSLAFAGGLYNEQFF. In nucleotides, the CDR3 is TGCGCCAGCAGCTTGGCCTTTGCGGGAGGGCTCTACAATGAGCAGTTCTTC.

The V and J genes are TRBV18 and TRBJ2-5; 7 nucleotides match TRBD1. This CDR3 spans 13 amino acids. The V segment lost 6 bases and the J segment 2 bases; nucleotides outside the gene matches: 3. Germline values: CDR1 KGHSH, CDR2 LQKENI. CDR3 sequence: CASSDRRQETQYF. DNA of the CDR3: TGTGCCAGCTCGGACAGGCGACAAGAGACCCAGTACTTC.

The genes are TRBV4-3 and TRBJ2-7; 10 nucleotides line up with TRBD1. The CDR3 is made up of 16 amino acids. V lost 3 bases to trimming and J lost 3 bases; unmatched junction nucleotides: 8. The germline V gene encodes CDR1 LGHNA and CDR2 YSLEER. The CDR3 DNA sequence: TGCGCCAGCAGCCACGACGCCGGGACAGGGGACTACGAGCAGTACTTC. As protein: CASSHDAGTGDYEQYF.

This clonotype was observed a handful of times. The rearrangement joins TRBV14 to TRBJ1-1; D not resolved. With 1 base removed from V and 5 bases from J, the gap between germline ends came to 14 bases. From germline, CDR1 is SGHDN and CDR2 FVKESK. The CDR3 has 15 amino acids. CDR3 DNA sequence: TGTGCCAGCAGCCAAGGGGGTCCCCGGGTGACTGAAGCTTTCTTT. Protein sequence: CASSQGGPRVTEAFF.

Many counts were recorded for this clonotype. This rearrangement joins TRBV7-9 to TRBJ1-1; 7 bases fit TRBD1. The CDR3 is 14 residues long. CDR1 and CDR2 (germline): SEHNR, FQNEAQ (reference sequence). The V gene end was trimmed by 5 bases and the J gene end by 6 bases; junction bases not matched to a gene: 9. CDR3: CASSPGQGEAEAFF. The CDR3 DNA reads as TGTGCCAGCAGCCCCGGGCAGGGGGAAGCTGAAGCTTTCTTT.

The V gene is TRBV5-4, the J gene TRBJ2-3; D may be TRBD2 (7 bases). Germline V gives CDR1 SGHNT, CDR2 YYREEE (reference sequence). V lost 0 bases to trimming and J lost 2 bases, with 13 bases between them. This CDR3 comprises 16 residues. The DNA for the CDR3 is TGTGCCAGCAGCTTGGGGGGGGGGCGGTACACAGATACGCAGTATTTT. Its protein is CASSLGGGRYTDTQYF.

The chain recombines TRBV9 with TRBJ2-1; tentatively, D is TRBD1 or TRBD2 (5 bases each). Trimming cost V 2 bases and J 5 bases, with 8 bases left between them. From germline, CDR1 is SGDLS and CDR2 YYNGEE. The CDR3 runs 13 residues. The CDR3 reads CASSVGPDNEQFF. The CDR3 DNA reads TGTGCCAGCAGCGTGGGACCAGACAATGAGCAGTTCTTC.

The chain uses TRBV27 and TRBJ1-2, with D uncertain. This CDR3 has 14 residues. Deletions cut 1 base from V and 7 bases from J, with 13 bases between. Germline V gives CDR1 MNHEY, CDR2 SMNVEV (reference sequence). The CDR3 protein is CASSLFPGWGGYTF. For the CDR3, the DNA is TGTGCCAGCAGTTTATTTCCAGGTTGGGGTGGCTACACCTTC.

The genes are TRBV20-1 and TRBJ2-2; TRBD1 might be the D (5 bases). Germline assignment: CDR1 DFQATT and CDR2 SNEGSKA (reference sequence). The CDR3 is 14 amino acids. The germline V and J ends were trimmed by 4 bases and 1 base, with 10 bases remaining between them. The CDR3 loop is CSANVRGNTGELFF. As DNA, the CDR3 is TGCAGTGCTAATGTTAGGGGGAACACCGGGGAGCTGTTTTTT.

The CDR3 nucleotides are TGTGCCAGCAGCTTGCCCCCGGGACGGAGCACAGATACGCAGTATTTT. The encoded protein is CASSLPPGRSTDTQYF. The chain has TRBV5-6 and TRBJ2-3, with D perhaps matching TRBD1 or TRBD2 (5 bases each). Germline CDR1 and CDR2: SGHDT and YYEEEE. The CDR3 totals 16 residues. Between the trimmed V and J ends, which lost 1 base and 0 bases, there was a span of 12 bases.

This clonotype was counted ten times or more. This chain joins TRBV6-5 and TRBJ2-3; 8 bases are shared with TRBD1. Germline V gene sequence: CDR1 MNHEY, CDR2 SVGAGI. This CDR3 is built from 14 residues. V shed 7 bases and J 1 base; nucleotides not matched to a gene: 4. CDR3 coding DNA: TGTGCCAGCACACCGGGACAGGGCACAGATACGCAGTATTTT. It is translated as CASTPGQGTDTQYF.

The V gene is TRBV6-5, the J gene TRBJ2-2, with 8 bases identical to TRBD2. Germline CDR1 is MNHEY and CDR2 is SVGAGI. The V gene end was trimmed by 4 bases and the J gene end by 6 bases; junction bases not matched to a gene: 13. The CDR3 loop spans 17 amino acids. The CDR3 spells CASSSPFSGTVAGELFF. The CDR3 coding sequence is TGTGCCAGCAGTTCCCCCTTTAGCGGGACGGTTGCCGGGGAGCTGTTTTTT.

The gene calls are TRBV5-1 and TRBJ1-2; a weak D match, TRBD1 (5 bases). The V end lost 4 bases, the J end lost 4 bases, and 14 bases lay between the germline ends. CDR3 length: 14 residues. Germline lookup yields CDR1 SGHRS and CDR2 YFSETQ. The CDR3 DNA sequence: TGCGCCAGCAGCCCCCGGGGACTAGGCTATGGCTACACCTTC. It encodes CASSPRGLGYGYTF.

This clonotype was observed at least ten times. The rearrangement uses TRBV5-1 and TRBJ1-2; D unresolved. The CDR3 has 15 amino acids. Germline loops: CDR1 SGHRS, CDR2 YFSETQ. V lost 4 bases and J lost 6, with 19 bases in between. The CDR3 sequence is CASSPQTDELHGYTF. The CDR3 coding sequence is TGCGCCAGCAGCCCTCAAACCGACGAGTTGCATGGCTACACCTTC.

This clonotype has only a few counts. V gene TRBV5-1 combines with J gene TRBJ1-1, with 10 bases fitting TRBD1. V shed 5 bases, J shed 4 bases, and the junction held 5 bases outside the gene matches. The CDR3 covers 14 residues. The V gene's germline CDR1 is SGHRS and CDR2 YFSETQ. The CDR3 loop reads CASRSGTGATEAFF. In DNA form, the CDR3 reads TGCGCCAGCAGATCCGGGACAGGGGCCACTGAAGCTTTCTTT.